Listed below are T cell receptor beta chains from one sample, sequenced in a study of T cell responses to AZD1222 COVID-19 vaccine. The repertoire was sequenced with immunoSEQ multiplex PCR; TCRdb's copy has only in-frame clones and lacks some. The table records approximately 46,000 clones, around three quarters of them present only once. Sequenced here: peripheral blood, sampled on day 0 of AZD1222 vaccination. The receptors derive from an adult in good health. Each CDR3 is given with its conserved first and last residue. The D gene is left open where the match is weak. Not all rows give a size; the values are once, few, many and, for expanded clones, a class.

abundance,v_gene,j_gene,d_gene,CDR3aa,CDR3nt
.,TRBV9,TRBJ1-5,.,CASSPRGIGNQPQHF,TGTGCCAGCAGCCCCCGGGGGATTGGGAATCAGCCCCAGCATTTT
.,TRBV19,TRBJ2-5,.,CASSKSGSQETQYF,TGTGCCAGTAGTAAAAGCGGAAGCCAAGAGACCCAGTACTTC
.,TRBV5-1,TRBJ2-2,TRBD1,CASSPGQGERELFF,TGCGCCAGCAGCCCGGGACAGGGGGAGAGGGAGCTGTTTTTT
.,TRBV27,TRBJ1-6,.,CASSLMGADNSPLHF,TGTGCCAGCAGTTTAATGGGGGCAGATAATTCACCCCTCCACTTT
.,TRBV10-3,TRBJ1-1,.,CAIKRAGTEAFF,TGTGCCATCAAGAGGGCGGGTACTGAAGCTTTCTTT
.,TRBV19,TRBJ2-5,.,CASRPHTANQETQYF,TGTGCCAGTAGGCCGCATACAGCTAACCAAGAGACCCAGTACTTC
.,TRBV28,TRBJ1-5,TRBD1,CASRGDRGRGNQPQHF,TGTGCCAGCAGGGGCGACAGGGGAAGAGGCAATCAGCCCCAGCATTTT
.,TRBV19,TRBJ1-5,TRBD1,CASSIGQGAFQPQHF,TGTGCCAGTAGTATCGGCCAGGGGGCATTTCAGCCCCAGCATTTT
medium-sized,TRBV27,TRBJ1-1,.,CASSLEEKNTEAFF,TGTGCCAGCAGTTTAGAGGAAAAGAACACTGAAGCTTTCTTT
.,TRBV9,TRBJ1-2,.,CASSTGSVGYTF,TGTGCCAGCAGTACAGGGTCGGTTGGCTATACCTTC
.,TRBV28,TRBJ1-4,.,CASSSVEKLFF,TGTGCCAGCAGTTCCGTTGAAAAACTGTTTTTT
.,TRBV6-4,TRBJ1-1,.,CASSSGTTMNTEAFF,TGTGCCAGCAGTTCCGGGACAACCATGAACACTGAAGCTTTCTTT
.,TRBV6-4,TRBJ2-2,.,CASRGQWNTGELFF,TGTGCCAGCAGAGGACAATGGAACACCGGGGAGCTGTTTTTT
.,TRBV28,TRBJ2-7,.,CASSSTGVGGNYEQYF,TGTGCCAGCAGTTCGACGGGGGTAGGCGGGAACTACGAGCAGTACTTC
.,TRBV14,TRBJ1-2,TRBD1,CASSRPGTGAAGGYTF,TGTGCCAGCAGCCGTCCCGGGACAGGGGCCGCCGGGGGCTACACCTTC
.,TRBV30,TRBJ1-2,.,CAWSRQDYGYTF,TGTGCCTGGAGTCGACAGGACTATGGCTACACCTTC
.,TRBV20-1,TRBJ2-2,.,CSAKKWGELFF,TGCAGTGCTAAAAAATGGGGGGAGCTGTTTTTT
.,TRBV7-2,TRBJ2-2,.,CASSLIGNGGELFF,TGTGCCAGCAGCTTAATAGGGAATGGCGGGGAGCTGTTTTTT
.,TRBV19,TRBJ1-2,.,CASSPGTWEGYTF,TGTGCCAGTAGTCCCGGGACTTGGGAAGGCTACACCTTC
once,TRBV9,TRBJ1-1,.,CASSSTARTEAFF,TGTGCCAGCAGCTCGACTGCCAGGACTGAAGCTTTCTTT
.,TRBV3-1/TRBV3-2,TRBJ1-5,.,CASSQTTDQPQHF,TGTGCCAGCAGCCAAACTACCGATCAGCCCCAGCATTTT
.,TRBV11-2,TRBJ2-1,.,CASSSLMGSYNEQFF,TGTGCCAGCAGCTCCCTCATGGGCTCCTACAATGAGCAGTTCTTC
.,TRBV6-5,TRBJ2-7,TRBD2,CASSRTSESYEQYF,TGTGCCAGCAGTCGGACTAGCGAGTCCTACGAGCAGTACTTC
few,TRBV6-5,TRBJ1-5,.,CASSLWGNQPQHF,TGTGCCAGCAGCCTCTGGGGCAATCAGCCCCAGCATTTT
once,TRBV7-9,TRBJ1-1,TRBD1,CASSLSPGTGNTEAFF,TGTGCCAGCAGCTTGTCTCCCGGGACAGGGAACACTGAAGCTTTCTTT
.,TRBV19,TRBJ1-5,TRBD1,CASSIVDRDAQPQHF,TGTGCCAGTAGTATAGTAGACAGGGATGCTCAGCCCCAGCATTTT
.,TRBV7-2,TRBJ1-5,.,CASSLHTGSNQPQHF,TGTGCCAGCAGCTTACATACAGGTAGCAATCAGCCCCAGCATTTT
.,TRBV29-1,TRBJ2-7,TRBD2,CSVEGAGGPEQYF,TGCAGCGTTGAAGGAGCGGGAGGCCCCGAGCAGTACTTC
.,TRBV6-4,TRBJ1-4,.,CASSDSGRGCKKLFF,TGTGCCAGCAGTGACTCCGGGAGGGGGTGCAAAAAACTGTTTTTT
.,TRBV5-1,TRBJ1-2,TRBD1,CASSPRTGGADGYTF,TGCGCCAGCAGCCCAAGGACAGGGGGCGCGGATGGCTACACCTTC
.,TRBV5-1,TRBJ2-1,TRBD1,CASSLVPRDRGYNEQFF,TGCGCCAGCAGCTTGGTCCCCCGGGACAGGGGTTACAATGAGCAGTTCTTC
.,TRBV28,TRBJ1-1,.,CATLTGNTEAFF,TGTGCCACCCTGACAGGGAACACTGAAGCTTTCTTT
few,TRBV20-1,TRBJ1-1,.,CSASRGYEGNTEAFF,TGCAGTGCTAGTAGGGGGTATGAGGGTAACACTGAAGCTTTCTTT
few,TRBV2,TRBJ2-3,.,CASVGENTDTQYF,TGTGCCAGCGTTGGCGAAAACACAGATACGCAGTATTTT
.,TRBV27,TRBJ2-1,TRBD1,CASRGQGDNEQFF,TGTGCCAGCAGGGGACAGGGGGACAATGAGCAGTTCTTC
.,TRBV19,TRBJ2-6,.,CASREGYGANVLTF,TGTGCCAGTAGGGAGGGGTATGGGGCCAACGTCCTGACTTTC
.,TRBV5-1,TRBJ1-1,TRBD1,CASSYTGTGGVVNTEAFF,TGCGCCAGCAGCTATACCGGGACAGGAGGCGTCGTGAACACTGAAGCTTTCTTT
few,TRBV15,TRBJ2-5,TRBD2,CATSPEGLAGGIQETQYF,TGTGCCACCAGCCCCGAGGGACTAGCGGGGGGGATCCAAGAGACCCAGTACTTC
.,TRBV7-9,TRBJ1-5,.,CASSLSGSQPQHF,TGTGCCAGCAGCTTATCTGGGAGTCAGCCCCAGCATTTT
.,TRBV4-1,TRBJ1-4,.,CASSQYYGGDVEKLFF,TGCGCCAGCAGCCAATATTATGGGGGGGACGTGGAAAAACTGTTTTTT
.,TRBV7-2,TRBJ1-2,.,CASSLVAGRGDGYTF,TGTGCCAGCAGCTTAGTAGCAGGGAGGGGGGATGGCTACACCTTC
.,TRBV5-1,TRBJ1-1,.,CASSLGDGNTEAFF,TGCGCCAGCAGCCTGGGGGACGGTAACACTGAAGCTTTCTTT
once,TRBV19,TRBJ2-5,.,CAPGEPVETQYF,TGTGCCCCAGGTGAGCCGGTGGAGACCCAGTACTTC